This section outlines one T cell receptor beta chain sequence together with its context. Its specificity is not known. The sample originates from a study of cytomegalovirus exposure and HLA in healthy donors. Study-level points and caveats: Overall, approximately 150 TCR beta chains were annotated as cytomegalovirus-associated.

Vbeta (60) and Jbeta (13) primers were used in the PCR. Using immunoSEQ multiplex PCR, the repertoire was profiled, and TCRdb retains in-frame clones only, with some absent. The sample includes around 120,000 clones, 55% to 75% seen only once; the top ten take roughly 1.5%. Sequenced input: PBMCs. The receptor's source is a man between 25 and 39 years old in good health and CMV-seropositive.

CDR3 nucleotides: TGTGCCAGCAGCCCCTTCTTCGGGGAGCAGTTCTTC. Translation gives CASSPFFGEQFF. The chain recombines TRBV7-9 with TRBJ2-1; D call uncertain. The V end was cut by 5 bases, the J end by 10 bases, with 12 bases between. Germline CDR1 reads SEHNR; CDR2 reads FQNEAQ (reference sequence). This CDR3 comprises 12 residues. Using reference TRBV7-9 and TRBJ2-1 for the parts outside the CDR3, the full variable domain is DTGVSQNPRHKITKRGQNVTFRCDPISEHNRLYWYRQTLGQGPEFLTYFQNEAQLEKSRLLSDRFSAERPKGSFSTLEIQRTEQGDSAMYLCASSPFFGEQFFGPGTRLTVL.